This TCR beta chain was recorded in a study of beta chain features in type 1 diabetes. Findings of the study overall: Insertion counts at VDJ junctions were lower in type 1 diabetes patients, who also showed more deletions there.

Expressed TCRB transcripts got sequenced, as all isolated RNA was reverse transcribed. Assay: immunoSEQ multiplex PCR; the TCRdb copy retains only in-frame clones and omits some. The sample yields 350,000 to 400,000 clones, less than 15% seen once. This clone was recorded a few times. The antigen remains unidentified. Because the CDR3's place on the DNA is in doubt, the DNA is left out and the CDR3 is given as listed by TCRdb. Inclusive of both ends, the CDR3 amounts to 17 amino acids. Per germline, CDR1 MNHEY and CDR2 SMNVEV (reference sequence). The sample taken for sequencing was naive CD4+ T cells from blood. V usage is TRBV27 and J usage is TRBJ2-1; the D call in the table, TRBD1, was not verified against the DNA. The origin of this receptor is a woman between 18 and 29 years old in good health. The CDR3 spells CASSLGRVFGPGTGRVF.